These 15 T cell receptor beta chains were all obtained from the same sample, sequenced in a study of cytomegalovirus exposure and HLA in healthy donors. PCR primers comprised 60 Vbeta and 13 Jbeta primers. Assay used: immunoSEQ multiplex PCR; TCRdb lists only in-frame clones, some missing. This table holds 91,000 or so clones, approximately 76% found once. Sequencing was performed on PBMCs. These receptors were obtained from a young man in good health and CMV-seropositive.

V and J are TRBV7-9 and TRBJ2-3; 10 bases are shared with TRBD2. The germline CDR1 and CDR2 sequences are SEHNR and FQNEAQ (reference sequence). This CDR3 has 18 amino acids. V was pared by 0 bases and J by 1 base, with 7 bases of the junction left unmatched. DNA of the CDR3: TGTGCCAGCAGCTTAGCGCGGACTAGCGGACTCGGCACAGATACGCAGTATTTT. Encoded protein: CASSLARTSGLGTDTQYF. The full variable domain, in which reference TRBV7-9 and TRBJ2-3 provide the parts outside the CDR3, is DTGVSQNPRHKITKRGQNVTFRCDPISEHNRLYWYRQTLGQGPEFLTYFQNEAQLEKSRLLSDRFSAERPKGSFSTLEIQRTEQGDSAMYLCASSLARTSGLGTDTQYFGPGTRLTVL.

The chain employs TRBV15 and TRBJ2-7; D gene uncertain. Trimming pared 1 base from V and 0 bases from J, leaving 7 bases between. This CDR3 is built from 14 residues. Germline values: CDR1 LNHNV, CDR2 YYDKDF (reference sequence). The CDR3 protein is CATSRVESSYEQYF. DNA of the CDR3: TGTGCCACCAGCAGAGTGGAGAGCTCCTACGAGCAGTACTTC.

The J gene is TRBJ2-7, the V gene TRBV5-1; 9 bases are a match to TRBD1. Germline-derived CDR1 and CDR2 are SGHRS and YFSETQ. V shed 2 bases, J shed 5 bases, and the junction held 5 bases outside the gene matches. This CDR3 has 14 residues. CDR3 DNA sequence: TGCGCCAGCAGCTTTACAGGGGGCAACGACGAGCAGTACTTC. Translation: CASSFTGGNDEQYF. Variable domain in full (rest from reference TRBV5-1 and TRBJ2-7): KAGVTQTPRYLIKTRGQQVTLSCSPISGHRSVSWYQQTPGQGLQFLFEYFSETQRNKGNFPGRFSGRQFSNSRSEMNVSTLELGDSALYLCASSFTGGNDEQYFGPGTRLTVT.

The chain links TRBV11-2 to TRBJ2-5; D possibly corresponds to TRBD2 (7 bases). Trimming removed 6 bases from V and 13 bases from J, with 15 bases in between. This CDR3 spans 11 amino acids. Per the germline V gene, CDR1 is SGHAT and CDR2 is FQNNGV. DNA for the CDR3: TGTGCCAGCAGAGGGGGGGGCCTTCTGTACTTC. It yields the protein CASRGGGLLYF.

The chain employs TRBV18 and TRBJ1-1; no firm D call. V lost 5 bases and J lost 4, with 17 bases in between. The CDR3 runs to 15 residues. Germline CDR1 reads KGHSH; CDR2 reads LQKENI. CDR3: CASSRWSTGGTEAFF. The DNA for the CDR3 is TGTGCCAGCTCAAGGTGGTCCACGGGAGGCACTGAAGCTTTCTTT. Using reference TRBV18 and TRBJ1-1 for the parts outside the CDR3, the full variable domain is NAGVMQNPRHLVRRRGQEARLRCSPMKGHSHVYWYRQLPEEGLKFMVYLQKENIIDESGMPKERFSAEFPKEGPSILRIQQVVRGDSAAYFCASSRWSTGGTEAFFGQGTRLTVV.

This clone was recorded only once. The chain links TRBV7-2 to TRBJ2-5; 7 nucleotides line up with TRBD2. The germline V gene encodes CDR1 SGHTA and CDR2 FQGNSA. The CDR3 extends over 16 amino acids. V lost 2 bases to trimming and J lost 2 bases; unmatched junction nucleotides: 8. The CDR3 loop is CASSLTRGVWQETQYF. The DNA of the CDR3 is TGTGCCAGCAGCTTAACCCGGGGGGTTTGGCAAGAGACCCAGTACTTC.

V gene TRBV7-2 combines with J gene TRBJ1-6; D is unresolved. The CDR3 has 14 amino acids. Germline CDR1 is SGHTA and CDR2 is FQGNSA. The V end lost 1 base, the J end lost 10 bases, and 11 bases lay between the germline ends. CDR3 bases: TGTGCCAGCAGCTTAGGAGGGAGCAGGTCACCCCTCCACTTT. This translates into CASSLGGSRSPLHF.

The chain couples TRBV10-3 to TRBJ1-2; 11 nucleotides match TRBD1. The CDR3 is 14 residues long. Germline V gives CDR1 ENHRY, CDR2 SYGVKD. Trimming at V came to 8 bases and at J to 4 bases, leaving 6 bases not matched to a gene. The CDR3 DNA reads as TGTGCCATCCAGAGGGGACAGGGGGGCTATGGCTACACCTTC. It translates to CAIQRGQGGYGYTF.

The rearrangement uses TRBV6-5 and TRBJ1-5; D perhaps matches TRBD1 (6 bases). V lost 2 bases and J lost 4, with 12 bases in between. This CDR3 has 15 amino acids. Germline loops: CDR1 MNHEY, CDR2 SVGAGI. The CDR3 DNA is TGTGCCAGCAGTTACGATGGACAGTTAAATCAGCCCCAGCATTTT. Translating it yields CASSYDGQLNQPQHF.

The chain employs TRBV5-6 and TRBJ2-7; 8 bases line up with TRBD1. The ends lost 4 bases at V and 3 bases at J; junction bases unmatched: 3. CDR1 is SGHDT and CDR2 is YYEEEE in the germline V gene. This CDR3 has 13 residues. The CDR3 bases are TGTGCCAGCAGCACTACAGGGGGCTACGAGCAGTACGTC. Translated, it gives CASSTTGGYEQYV.

The chain couples TRBV4-3 to TRBJ2-5; possibly TRBD2 for D (6 bases). V was clipped by 0 bases and J by 5 bases, with 19 bases between them. CDR3 length equals 17 residues. Germline values: CDR1 LGHNA, CDR2 YSLEER. The CDR3, as DNA: TGCGCCAGCAGCCAAGATCGGTTACGGGGCGGGATGGAGACCCAGTACTTC. It encodes CASSQDRLRGGMETQYF.

This sequence joins TRBV18 and TRBJ2-1, with D perhaps matching TRBD2 (6 bases). This CDR3 spans 12 amino acids. The germline V gene has CDR1 KGHSH and CDR2 LQKENI. V lost 4 bases and J 5 bases, leaving 6 bases between the germline ends. CDR3 sequence: CASSRGDNEQFF. The CDR3 nucleotides are TGTGCCAGCTCACGGGGGGACAATGAGCAGTTCTTC. Filled out from reference TRBV18 and TRBJ2-1, the complete variable domain reads NAGVMQNPRHLVRRRGQEARLRCSPMKGHSHVYWYRQLPEEGLKFMVYLQKENIIDESGMPKERFSAEFPKEGPSILRIQQVVRGDSAAYFCASSRGDNEQFFGPGTRLTVL.

V usage is TRBV4-1 and J usage is TRBJ1-6; no firm D call. CDR1 and CDR2 (germline): MGHRA, YSYEKL. Between the trimmed V and J ends, which lost 6 bases and 9 bases, there was a span of 21 bases. The CDR3 covers 16 residues. The CDR3 spells CASSPWEGALGSPLHF. CDR3 DNA sequence: TGCGCCAGCAGTCCTTGGGAGGGTGCGTTAGGTTCACCCCTCCACTTT.

This chain joins TRBV10-3 and TRBJ1-4; D not certain. Germline loops: CDR1 ENHRY, CDR2 SYGVKD. The CDR3 runs to 11 residues. V was cut by 10 bases and J by 9 bases, with 12 bases left in between. CDR3 loop: CATATDKKLFF. As DNA, the CDR3 is TGTGCCACCGCTACTGACAAAAAACTGTTTTTT.

CDR3 residues: CASSGRDSSYNEQFF. CDR3 coding DNA: TGTGCCAGCAGTGGCCGGGACTCATCCTACAATGAGCAGTTCTTC. The chain joins TRBV6-1 to TRBJ2-1, with D perhaps matching TRBD2 (6 bases). The germline V and J ends were trimmed by 4 bases and 1 base, with 11 bases remaining between them. The CDR3 contains 15 residues. Germline V lookup: CDR1 MNHNS, CDR2 SASEGT.